Below are 25 T cell receptor beta chains sequenced from a single sample in a study of blood T cell repertoires in COVID-19. Sequencing used immunoSEQ multiplex PCR; TCRdb keeps in-frame clones, though not all of them. The profile shows around 190,000 clones, 88% of them singletons. Sequences were obtained from peripheral blood. The receptors stem from a man between 45 and 60 years old with COVID-19, enrolled during active disease.

This rearrangement joins TRBV7-8 to TRBJ2-1; 8 nucleotides match TRBD2. This CDR3 comprises 15 residues. The germline V gene has CDR1 SGHVS and CDR2 FQNEAQ. V dropped 5 bases and J dropped 9; count of bases not matched to a gene: 12. CDR3 in DNA: TGTGCCAGCAGCCTCACTAGCGGATTCAAGGGTGAGCAGTTCTTC. This codes for CASSLTSGFKGEQFF.

The chain couples TRBV6-2 or TRBV6-3 to TRBJ1-5; perhaps TRBD1 as D (6 bases). The CDR3 covers 14 residues. Per germline, CDR1 MNHEY and CDR2 SVGEGT. V was clipped by 6 bases and J by 6 bases, with 15 bases between them. The chain's CDR3 is CASSRDRIGQPQHF. The CDR3 bases are TGTGCCAGCAGCCGAGACAGGATCGGTCAGCCCCAGCATTTT.

A single count supports this clone. The rearrangement joins TRBV28 to TRBJ1-1; D is possibly TRBD1 (5 bases). Germline V gene lookup returns CDR1 MDHEN and CDR2 SYDVKM. This CDR3 has 14 residues. The V gene lost 5 bases and the J gene lost 5 bases, with 15 bases spanning the gap. The CDR3: CASSPPGGNTEAFF. CDR3 nucleotide sequence: TGTGCCAGCAGTCCCCCGGGGGGGAATACTGAAGCTTTCTTT.

This rearrangement joins TRBV3-1 (or the pseudogene TRBV3-2) to TRBJ1-5; D gene unclear. With 0 bases removed from V and 6 bases from J, the gap between germline ends came to 15 bases. The CDR3 runs 16 residues. CDR1 is LGHDT, CDR2 YNNKEL, per germline (reference sequence). The CDR3 nucleotides read TGTGCCAGCAGCCAAGATGTAATAGCCGTCGGTCAGCCCCAGCATTTT. It encodes CASSQDVIAVGQPQHF.

The genes are TRBV6-5 and TRBJ1-1; 9 bases line up with TRBD1. V lost 4 bases and J lost 6; bases outside the gene matches: 9. This CDR3 contains 15 residues. Germline V gene sequence: CDR1 MNHEY, CDR2 SVGAGI. The CDR3 DNA reads TGTGCCAGCAGTTTCATTACAGGGGGCGGGTCTGAAGCTTTCTTT. Translated, it gives CASSFITGGGSEAFF.

This clone was seen only once. In DNA form, the CDR3 reads TGTGCCAGCAGCTTATTTCTGGACGGAAAGGAGGCTAACTATGGCTACACCTTC. It encodes CASSLFLDGKEANYGYTF. The chain links TRBV11-2 to TRBJ1-2; no definite D call. Germline CDR1 is SGHAT and CDR2 is FQNNGV. The V end was cut by 2 bases, the J end by 0 bases, with 19 bases between. The CDR3 has 18 amino acids.

The V and J genes are TRBV5-8 and TRBJ1-6, with 7 bases that match TRBD1. Germline V gives CDR1 SGHTS, CDR2 YDEGEE. The length of the CDR3 is 15 residues. The junction had 3 bases not matched to a gene; V was cut back by 4 bases and J by 2 bases. The CDR3 coding sequence is TGTGCCAGCAGCCCCGGGACAGCCTATAATTCACCCCTCCACTTT. Its protein product is CASSPGTAYNSPLHF.

The V and J genes are TRBV3-1 (or the pseudogene TRBV3-2) and TRBJ2-1, with TRBD2 matching over 10 bases. Germline CDR1 LGHDT, CDR2 YNNKEL (reference sequence). V was clipped by 0 bases and J by 14 bases; unmatched bases: 7. CDR3 length: 14 amino acids. DNA of the CDR3: TGTGCCAGCAGCCAAGAAGGGGTAGCGGGGGGTGAGTTCTTC. It is translated as CASSQEGVAGGEFF.

This chain links TRBV4-2 with TRBJ2-7, with TRBD1 matching over 9 bases. The junction had 7 bases not matched to a gene; V was cut back by 1 base and J by 0 bases. This CDR3 region has 17 residues. Germline V gene sequence: CDR1 LGHNA, CDR2 YNFKEQ. The CDR3 region has the DNA TGTGCCAGCAGCCAAGGCGCGGGACAGGGTTTCTCCTACGAGCAGTACTTC. Protein: CASSQGAGQGFSYEQYF.

The gene calls are TRBV18 and TRBJ2-3, with 7 bases fitting TRBD2. The CDR3 runs to 20 residues. With V trimmed by 1 base and J by 0 bases, 16 bases remained unmatched. Germline assignment: CDR1 KGHSH and CDR2 LQKENI. CDR3 region: CASSPLAGAAGAGSTDTQYF. In nucleotides, the CDR3 is TGTGCCAGCTCACCACTTGCGGGAGCTGCGGGTGCCGGTAGCACAGATACGCAGTATTTT.

The sample holds one count of this clone. Additional DNA sequences in this sample encode the identical CDR3. The chain employs TRBV7-3 and TRBJ2-1; tentative D call: TRBD1 (6 bases). The CDR3 covers 16 residues. Looked up from germline, CDR1 is SGHTA and CDR2 is FQGTGA. V lost 5 bases and J lost 3, with 17 bases in between. CDR3 bases: TGTGCCAGCAGCAAGCTACTAGGACAGAGCTACAATGAGCAGTTCTTC. Translation: CASSKLLGQSYNEQFF. The complete variable domain, with remaining parts taken from reference TRBV7-3 and TRBJ2-1, reads GAGVSQTPSNKVTEKGKYVELRCDPISGHTALYWYRQSLGQGPEFLIYFQGTGAADDSGLPNDRFFAVRPEGSVSTLKIQRTERGDSAVYLCASSKLLGQSYNEQFFGPGTRLTVL.

As regards this clone: The same CDR3 arises from other DNA sequences in this sample as well. In DNA form, the CDR3 reads TGTGCCAGCAGCGTAGCAGGGGACTCCTACAATGAGCAGTTCTTC. Translating it yields CASSVAGDSYNEQFF. V usage is TRBV9 and J usage is TRBJ2-1; D perhaps matches TRBD1 (6 bases). CDR3 size: 15 residues. Looked up from germline, CDR1 is SGDLS and CDR2 is YYNGEE. Trimming shortened V by 0 bases and J by 0 bases, and 7 bases separated the two germline ends.

Here the CDR3 DNA reads TGTGCCAGCAGCAAAGCCGGGCTAGCGGGGGGCTATTCTTATCTATTCACAGATACGCAGTATTTT. It translates to CASSKAGLAGGYSYLFTDTQYF. This chain joins TRBV21-1 and TRBJ2-3; TRBD2, the table's D call, lacks a check against the DNA. TRBV21-1 is a documented pseudogene. This CDR3 is built from 22 residues.

This chain uses TRBV9 with TRBJ2-7; 9 bases fit TRBD1. Germline lookup yields CDR1 SGDLS and CDR2 YYNGEE. The CDR3 sequence is 15 residues long. Trimming removed 1 base from V and 6 bases from J; junction bases left unmatched: 8. The chain's CDR3 is CASSVSGTGSGEQYF. The CDR3 DNA reads TGTGCCAGCAGCGTATCGGGGACAGGGTCGGGCGAGCAGTACTTC.

V gene TRBV7-9 combines with J gene TRBJ1-6; the D is unclear. There are 17 residues in the CDR3. Trimming shortened V by 1 base and J by 8 bases, and 18 bases separated the two germline ends. Germline V gene sequence: CDR1 SEHNR, CDR2 FQNEAQ (reference sequence). In DNA form, the CDR3 reads TGTGCCAGCAGCTTAGTCGCCGACACTGGGAGCTATTCACCCCTCCACTTT. This codes for CASSLVADTGSYSPLHF.

V and J are TRBV5-8 and TRBJ2-1; D is uncertain. The CDR3 runs to 12 residues. Deletions cut 0 bases from V and 5 bases from J, with 3 bases between. The germline CDR1 and CDR2 sequences are SGHTS and YDEGEE. CDR3 in amino acids: CASSLVNNEQFF. The DNA of the CDR3 is TGTGCCAGCAGCTTGGTCAACAATGAGCAGTTCTTC.

The chain carries TRBV19 and TRBJ1-2, with 7 bases aligning to TRBD1. V shed 5 bases, J shed 2 bases, and the junction held 5 bases outside the gene matches. Germline CDR1 is LNHDA and CDR2 is SQIVND (reference sequence). The length of the CDR3 is 14 residues. CDR3 DNA: TGTGCCAGTAGTGAGGACAGGTGGAACTATGGCTACACCTTC. This encodes CASSEDRWNYGYTF.

This clone was detected once. This chain connects TRBV10-3 to TRBJ2-1; TRBD2 aligns across 13 bases. The germline V gene has CDR1 ENHRY and CDR2 SYGVKD. This CDR3 region has 16 residues. The ends lost 4 bases at V and 6 bases at J; junction bases unmatched: 6. The CDR3 DNA sequence: TGTGCCATCAGTGGCGCCACTAGCGGGAGGGCCAATGAGCAGTTCTTC. It yields the protein CAISGATSGRANEQFF.

The sample holds one count of this clone. The J gene is TRBJ2-3, the V gene TRBV7-3; TRBD2 agrees at 7 bases. The CDR3 has 14 amino acids. Germline CDR1 SGHTA, CDR2 FQGTGA. V lost 5 bases, J lost 0 bases, and 2 bases stayed unmatched. The CDR3 nucleotides read TGTGCCAGCAGCACTAGCGTTAGCACAGATACGCAGTATTTT. Translating it yields CASSTSVSTDTQYF. The full variable domain, rest sourced from reference TRBV7-3 and TRBJ2-3, is GAGVSQTPSNKVTEKGKYVELRCDPISGHTALYWYRQSLGQGPEFLIYFQGTGAADDSGLPNDRFFAVRPEGSVSTLKIQRTERGDSAVYLCASSTSVSTDTQYFGPGTRLTVL.

This clone came up a few times. The gene calls are TRBV2 and TRBJ1-1, with a tentative D call TRBD1 (6 bases). The length of the CDR3 is 14 residues. The V gene's germline CDR1 is SNHLY and CDR2 FYNNEI. V was pared by 6 bases and J by 1 base, with 12 bases between. DNA for the CDR3: TGTGCCAGCAGCGCCGCCAGGGGGAACACTGAAGCTTTCTTT. Translating it yields CASSAARGNTEAFF. Looking up the rest from reference TRBV2 and TRBJ1-1 gives the full variable domain: EPEVTQTPSHQVTQMGQEVILRCVPISNHLYFYWYRQILGQKVEFLVSFYNNEISEKSEIFDDQFSVERPDGSNFTLKIRSTKLEDSAMYFCASSAARGNTEAFFGQGTRLTVV.

V is TRBV2 and J is TRBJ2-3; a possible D gene is TRBD1 (5 bases). The germline V gene has CDR1 SNHLY and CDR2 FYNNEI. The V end was cut by 5 bases, the J end by 3 bases, with 9 bases between. The CDR3 extends over 13 amino acids. CDR3 sequence (DNA): TGTGCCAGCAGTCAGGGTGGGACAGATACGCAGTATTTT. It yields the protein CASSQGGTDTQYF.

This clone was seen a single time. The J gene is TRBJ1-3, the V gene TRBV24-1, with D unclear. V gave up 8 bases and J gave up 4 bases, with 23 bases separating them. The germline CDR1 and CDR2 sequences are KGHDR and SFDVKD. The CDR3 runs to 17 residues. CDR3: CATIPQVRPGVGNTIYF. In nucleotides, the CDR3 is TGTGCCACCATCCCCCAGGTCAGGCCGGGAGTCGGAAACACCATATATTTT.

The chain links TRBV29-1 to TRBJ2-1; 9 nucleotides agree with TRBD1. The CDR3 sequence is 15 residues long. V trimming: 4 bases; J trimming: 1 base; junction bases outside the gene matches: 5. Germline V gene data show CDR1 as SQVTM and CDR2 as ANQGSEA. The CDR3 loop is CSVVLGTGSYNEQFF. CDR3 nucleotides: TGCAGCGTTGTTTTGGGGACAGGGTCCTACAATGAGCAGTTCTTC.

J is TRBJ2-1 and V is TRBV24-1, with 8 bases aligning to TRBD2. CDR3 size: 16 residues. V trimming: 4 bases; J trimming: 2 bases; junction bases outside the gene matches: 6. CDR1 is KGHDR, CDR2 SFDVKD, per germline. The CDR3 sequence: CATSDQTSVAYNEQFF. As DNA, the CDR3 is TGTGCCACCAGTGACCAGACTAGCGTCGCCTACAATGAGCAGTTCTTC.

The J gene is TRBJ2-7, the V gene TRBV11-2; D remains ambiguous. Germline assignment: CDR1 SGHAT and CDR2 FQNNGV. CDR3 size: 14 residues. The germline V and J ends were trimmed by 5 bases and 3 bases, with 14 bases remaining between them. The DNA of the CDR3 is TGTGCCAGCAGCGCAGGTCCCAAAGACTACGAGCAGTACTTC. Translated: CASSAGPKDYEQYF.